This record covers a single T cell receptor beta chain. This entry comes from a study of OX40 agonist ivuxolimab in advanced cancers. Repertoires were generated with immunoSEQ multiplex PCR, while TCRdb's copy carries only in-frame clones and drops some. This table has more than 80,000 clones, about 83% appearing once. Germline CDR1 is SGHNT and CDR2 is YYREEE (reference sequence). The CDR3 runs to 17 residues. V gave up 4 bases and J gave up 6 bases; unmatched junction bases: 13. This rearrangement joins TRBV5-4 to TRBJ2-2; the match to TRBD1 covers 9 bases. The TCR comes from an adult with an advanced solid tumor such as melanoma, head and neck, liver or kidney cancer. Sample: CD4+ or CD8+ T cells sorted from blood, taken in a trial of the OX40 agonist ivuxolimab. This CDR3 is CASSGGQGPAGPGELFF. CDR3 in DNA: TGTGCCAGCAGCGGGGGACAGGGCCCGGCCGGCCCCGGGGAGCTGTTTTTT.